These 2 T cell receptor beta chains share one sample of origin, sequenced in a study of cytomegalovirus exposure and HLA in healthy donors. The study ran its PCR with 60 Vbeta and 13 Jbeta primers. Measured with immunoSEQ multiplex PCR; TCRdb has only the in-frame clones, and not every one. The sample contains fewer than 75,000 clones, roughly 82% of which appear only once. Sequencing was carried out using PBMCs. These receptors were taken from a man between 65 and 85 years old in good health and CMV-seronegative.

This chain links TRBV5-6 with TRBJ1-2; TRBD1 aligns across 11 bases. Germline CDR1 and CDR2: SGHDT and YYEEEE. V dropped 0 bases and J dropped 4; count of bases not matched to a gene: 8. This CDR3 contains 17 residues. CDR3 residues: CASSLGTGGRRSYGYTF. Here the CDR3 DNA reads TGTGCCAGCAGCTTGGGGACAGGGGGCCGTCGGAGCTATGGCTACACCTTC.

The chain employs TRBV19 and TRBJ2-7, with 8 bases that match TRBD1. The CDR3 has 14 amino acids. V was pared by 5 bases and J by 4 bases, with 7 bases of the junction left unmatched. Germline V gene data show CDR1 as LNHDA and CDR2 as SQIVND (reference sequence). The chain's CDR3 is CASSSRTGRYEQYF. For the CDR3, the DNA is TGTGCCAGTAGTTCCCGGACAGGGAGGTACGAGCAGTACTTC.